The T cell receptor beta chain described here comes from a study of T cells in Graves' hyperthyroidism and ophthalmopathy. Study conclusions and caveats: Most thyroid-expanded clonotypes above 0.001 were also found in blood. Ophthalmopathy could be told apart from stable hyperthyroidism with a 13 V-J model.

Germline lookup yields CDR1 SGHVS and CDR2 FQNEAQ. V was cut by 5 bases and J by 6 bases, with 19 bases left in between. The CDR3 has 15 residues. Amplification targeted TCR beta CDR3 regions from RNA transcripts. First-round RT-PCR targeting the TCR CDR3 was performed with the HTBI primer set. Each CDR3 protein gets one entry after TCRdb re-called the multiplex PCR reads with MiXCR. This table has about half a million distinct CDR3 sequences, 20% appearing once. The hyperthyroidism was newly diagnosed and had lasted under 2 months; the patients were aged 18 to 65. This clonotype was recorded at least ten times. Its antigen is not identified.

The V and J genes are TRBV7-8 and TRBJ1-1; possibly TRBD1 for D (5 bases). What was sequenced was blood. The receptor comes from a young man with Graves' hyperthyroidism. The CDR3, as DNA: TGTGCCAGCAGCACCCTCGGTGATAGGGGAGCTGAAGCTTTCTTT. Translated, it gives CASSTLGDRGAEAFF.